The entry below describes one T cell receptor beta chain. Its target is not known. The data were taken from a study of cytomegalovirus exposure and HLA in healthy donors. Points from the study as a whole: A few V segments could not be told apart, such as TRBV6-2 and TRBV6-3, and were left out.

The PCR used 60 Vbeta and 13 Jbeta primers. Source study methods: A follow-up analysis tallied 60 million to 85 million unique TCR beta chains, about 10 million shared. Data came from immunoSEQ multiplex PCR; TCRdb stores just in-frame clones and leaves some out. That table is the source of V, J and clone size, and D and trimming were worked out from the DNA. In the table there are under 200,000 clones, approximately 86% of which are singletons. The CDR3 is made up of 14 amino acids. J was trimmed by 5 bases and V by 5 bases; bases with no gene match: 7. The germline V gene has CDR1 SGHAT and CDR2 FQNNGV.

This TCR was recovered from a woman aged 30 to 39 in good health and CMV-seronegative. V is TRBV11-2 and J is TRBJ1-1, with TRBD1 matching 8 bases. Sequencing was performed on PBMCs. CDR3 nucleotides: TGTGCCAGCAGCCCAACAGGGGGAGCGACTGAAGCTTTCTTT. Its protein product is CASSPTGGATEAFF.